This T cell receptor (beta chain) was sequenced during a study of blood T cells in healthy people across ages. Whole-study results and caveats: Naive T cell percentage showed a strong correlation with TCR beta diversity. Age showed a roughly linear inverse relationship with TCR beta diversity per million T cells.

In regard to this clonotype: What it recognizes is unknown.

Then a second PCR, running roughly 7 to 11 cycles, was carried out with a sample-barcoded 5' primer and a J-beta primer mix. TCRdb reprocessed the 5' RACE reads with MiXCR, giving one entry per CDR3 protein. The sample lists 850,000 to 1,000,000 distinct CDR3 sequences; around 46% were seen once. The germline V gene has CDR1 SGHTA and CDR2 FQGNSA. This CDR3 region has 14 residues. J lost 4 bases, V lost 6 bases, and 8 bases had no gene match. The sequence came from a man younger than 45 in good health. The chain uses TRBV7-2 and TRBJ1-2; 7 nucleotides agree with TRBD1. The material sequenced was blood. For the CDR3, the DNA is TGTGCCAGCAGTATCGGACAGGCACTCTATGGCTACACCTTC. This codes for CASSIGQALYGYTF.